Sequencing of this T cell receptor beta chain was carried out in a study of cytomegalovirus exposure and HLA in healthy donors. Findings and limits, study-wide: It was in a later analysis that TCR association rates were seen to vary by HLA locus, highest for DRB1 and lowest for HLA-C.

Researchers ran the PCR with 60 Vbeta and 13 Jbeta primers. TCRdb keeps only in-frame clones here, not all; method: immunoSEQ multiplex PCR. This table holds about 140,000 clones, around three quarters found once. The donors, nominally healthy at sampling, likely had unrecorded immune exposures. In its sample, this clone was seen a few times. Its antigen is undetermined. V lost 5 bases to trimming and J lost 2 bases, with 19 bases between them. Looked up from germline, CDR1 is SGHRS and CDR2 is YFSETQ. The CDR3 is 17 amino acids. This receptor was obtained from a woman younger than 35 in good health and CMV-seropositive. The chain combines TRBV5-1 with TRBJ2-2; D perhaps matches TRBD2 (6 bases). What was sequenced was PBMCs. The CDR3 DNA sequence: TGCGCCAGCAGTCCCGGGGGAGTCGGGTTTAACACCGGGGAGCTGTTTTTT. Protein: CASSPGGVGFNTGELFF.